This TCR beta chain comes out of a study of blood T cell repertoires in COVID-19. Study details: PBMCs, B-cell-depleted T cells, or T cells provided the cDNA or gDNA that made up the material.

Some clones are missing from TCRdb's copy, which holds only in-frame ones; the method was immunoSEQ multiplex PCR. The sample lists under 200,000 clones; around 90% were seen once. The CDR3 runs to 15 residues. Germline V gene sequence: CDR1 LNHDA, CDR2 SQIVND (reference sequence). Germline trimming cut 7 bases from V and 5 bases from J; bases unmatched to any gene: 12. The genes are TRBV19 and TRBJ2-5; 8 nucleotides align to TRBD1. The sequence came from a man in his fifties with acute or convalescent COVID-19. The sequenced sample was peripheral blood. CDR3 in DNA: TGTGCCAGTACCCCGCCAGGGGGCAACCGGGAGACCCAGTACTTC. This gives the protein CASTPPGGNRETQYF.